This T cell receptor beta chain was sequenced during a study of T cell responses to AZD1222 COVID-19 vaccine. Notes on this clone: No antigen is known for it.

Whole-study findings and limits: Increased Spike-specific TCR breadth and depth were observed after two AZD1222 doses. Within unmutated variant regions lay the reported targets of nearly half of spike-specific TCRs. The donor group comprised mostly white British people and more females; the analysis possibly underestimated clonal diversity. There were repertoire samples only from the period after the peak T cell response.

Trimming at V came to 8 bases and at J to 14 bases, leaving 8 bases not matched to a gene. The germline CDR1 and CDR2 sequences are LGHDT and YNNKEL (reference sequence). The length of the CDR3 is 11 residues. The method was immunoSEQ multiplex PCR; TCRdb's version includes in-frame clones alone and lacks a portion of them. The sample has approximately 130,000 clones; roughly 85% are singletons. The rearrangement uses TRBV3-1 (or the pseudogene TRBV3-2) and TRBJ1-2; TRBD1 aligns across 10 bases. Material: peripheral blood, obtained 28 days after the second dose of the MenACWY control vaccine. The sequence came from an adult who received the MenACWY meningococcal vaccine as a control. The CDR3 region has the DNA TGTGCCAGCCAGGGGGACAGGGGCTGTACCTTC. It is translated as CASQGDRGCTF.